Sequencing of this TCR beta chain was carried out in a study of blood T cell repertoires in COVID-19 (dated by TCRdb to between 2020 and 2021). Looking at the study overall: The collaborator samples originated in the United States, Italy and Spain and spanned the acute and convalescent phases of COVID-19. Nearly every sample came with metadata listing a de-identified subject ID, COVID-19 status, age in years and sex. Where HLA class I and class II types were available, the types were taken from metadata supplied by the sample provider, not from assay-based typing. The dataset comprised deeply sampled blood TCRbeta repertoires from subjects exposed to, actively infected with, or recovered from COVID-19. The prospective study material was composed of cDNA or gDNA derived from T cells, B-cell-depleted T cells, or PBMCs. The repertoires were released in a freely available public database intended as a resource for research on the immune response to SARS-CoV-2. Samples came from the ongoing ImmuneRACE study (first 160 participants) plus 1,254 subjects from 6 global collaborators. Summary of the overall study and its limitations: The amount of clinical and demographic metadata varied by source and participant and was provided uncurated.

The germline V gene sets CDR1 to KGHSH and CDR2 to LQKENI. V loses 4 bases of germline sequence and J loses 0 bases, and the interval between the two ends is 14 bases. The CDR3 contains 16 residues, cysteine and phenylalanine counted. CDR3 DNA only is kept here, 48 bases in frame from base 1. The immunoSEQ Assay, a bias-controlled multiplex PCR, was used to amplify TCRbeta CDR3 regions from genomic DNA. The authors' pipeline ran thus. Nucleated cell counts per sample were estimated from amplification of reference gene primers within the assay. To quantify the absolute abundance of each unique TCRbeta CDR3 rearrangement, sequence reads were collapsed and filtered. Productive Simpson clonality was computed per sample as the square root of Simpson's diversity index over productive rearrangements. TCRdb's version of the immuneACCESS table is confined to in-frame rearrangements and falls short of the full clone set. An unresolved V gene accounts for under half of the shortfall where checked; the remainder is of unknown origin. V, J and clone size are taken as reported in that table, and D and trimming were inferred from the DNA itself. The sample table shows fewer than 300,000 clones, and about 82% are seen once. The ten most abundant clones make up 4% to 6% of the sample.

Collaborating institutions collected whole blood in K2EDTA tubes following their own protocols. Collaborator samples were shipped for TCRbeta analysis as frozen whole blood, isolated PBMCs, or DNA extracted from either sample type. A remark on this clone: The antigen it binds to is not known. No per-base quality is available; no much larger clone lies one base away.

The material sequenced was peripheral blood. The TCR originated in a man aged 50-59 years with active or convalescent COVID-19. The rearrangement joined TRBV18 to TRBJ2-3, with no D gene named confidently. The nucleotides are TGTGCCAGCTCACTCCTTCCGCTAGGTAGCACAGATACGCAGTATTTT. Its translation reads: CASSLLPLGSTDTQYF.